The 22 T cell receptor beta chains below come from one sample, sequenced in a study of T cells in Graves' hyperthyroidism and ophthalmopathy (dated by TCRdb to between 2018 and 2020). Library generation was performed with multiplex PCR. Sequencing was performed on an Illumina HiSeq 2000. The TCR beta CDR3 regions were amplified from RNA transcripts. A first-round RT-PCR of the TCR CDR3 used the HTBI primer set with the Qiagen OneStep RT-PCR kit. TCRdb itself trimmed the public reads at Q25 with fastp, ran MiXCR and retained productive beta chains. When rows share a CDR3 protein, they turn into one entry using the most common DNA and genes. The table for this sample lists approximately 590,000 distinct CDR3 sequences; about a sixth of them were counted only once. Jointly, the top ten make up under 7.5% of the sample. The source material was blood. The receptor set was obtained from a woman in her 30s with Graves' hyperthyroidism.

Many counts were recorded for this clonotype. V is TRBV5-1 and J is TRBJ2-2, with 13 bases aligning to TRBD2. CDR3 length: 21 amino acids. The V and J ends lost 1 base and 2 bases, in that order; junction bases with no gene match: 14. Germline lookup yields CDR1 SGHRS and CDR2 YFSETQ. The CDR3 bases are TGCGCCAGCAGCTTGATTCCTTATCAACGACTAGCGGGAGGAAACACCGGGGAGCTGTTTTTT. The encoded protein is CASSLIPYQRLAGGNTGELFF. Drawing the rest from reference TRBV5-1 and TRBJ2-2, the complete variable domain is KAGVTQTPRYLIKTRGQQVTLSCSPISGHRSVSWYQQTPGQGLQFLFEYFSETQRNKGNFPGRFSGRQFSNSRSEMNVSTLELGDSALYLCASSLIPYQRLAGGNTGELFFGEGSRLTVL.

This clonotype was observed a single time. With a much larger clone just one base away, this may be a read error. The conserved closing phenylalanine or tryptophan is absent in this CDR3, likely reflecting a read error. The V call is TRBV30, the J call TRBJ1-2; D not resolved. Germline assignment: CDR1 GTSNPN and CDR2 SVGIG (reference sequence). V gave up 5 bases and J gave up 6 bases, with 4 bases separating them. The CDR3 sequence is 9 residues long. The CDR3 loop is CAWGDGYTL. The CDR3 DNA reads as TGTGCCTGGGGCGATGGCTACACCCTC.

Many counts were recorded for this clonotype. The V gene is TRBV24-1, the J gene TRBJ2-1; TRBD1 might be the D (5 bases). This CDR3 region has 13 residues. Trimming removed 4 bases from V and 7 bases from J, with 10 bases in between. Germline V gives CDR1 KGHDR, CDR2 SFDVKD. CDR3 in amino acids: CATSDLKGNEQFF. In DNA form, the CDR3 reads TGTGCCACCAGTGACCTTAAGGGGAATGAGCAGTTCTTC.

The chain couples TRBV12-5 to TRBJ2-3; 13 bases are a match to TRBD2. This CDR3 region has 19 residues. The V gene end was trimmed by 6 bases and the J gene end by 0 bases; junction bases not matched to a gene: 12. Germline-derived CDR1 and CDR2 are LGHNT and FRNRAP. For the CDR3, the DNA is TGTGCTAGTGGAAAAGGTTCGACTAGCGGGAGGTCGAGCACAGATACGCAGTATTTT. Amino acids: CASGKGSTSGRSSTDTQYF. The full variable domain, with the rest looked up from reference TRBV12-5 and TRBJ2-3, is DARVTQTPRHKVTEMGQEVTMRCQPILGHNTVFWYRQTMMQGLELLAYFRNRAPLDDSGMPKDRFSAEMPDATLATLKIQPSEPRDSAVYFCASGKGSTSGRSSTDTQYFGPGTRLTVL.

There are many counts of this clonotype. The CDR3 coding sequence is TGTGCCAGCAGTCGAACTAACACTGAAGCTTTCTTT. It specifies CASSRTNTEAFF. The chain is built from TRBV2 and TRBJ1-1; D is uncertain. CDR1 is SNHLY, CDR2 FYNNEI, per germline. With 5 bases removed from V and 2 bases from J, the gap between germline ends came to 6 bases. This CDR3 comprises 12 residues.

This clonotype was seen repeatedly, ten times or more. The chain joins TRBV7-2 to TRBJ2-7; D call uncertain. The V end was cut by 5 bases, the J end by 4 bases, with 12 bases between. The germline V gene encodes CDR1 SGHTA and CDR2 FQGNSA. This CDR3 region has 13 residues. In nucleotides, the CDR3 is TGTGCCAGCAGCCCAATCATTCAATACGAGCAGTACTTC. It yields the protein CASSPIIQYEQYF.

This clonotype was found many times. V usage is TRBV28 and J usage is TRBJ2-5; TRBD1 is a possible D gene (6 bases). The CDR3 is made up of 14 amino acids. V lost 5 bases to trimming and J lost 3 bases, with 13 bases between them. Per the germline V gene, CDR1 is MDHEN and CDR2 is SYDVKM. The CDR3 protein is CASSLRQEEETQYF. The CDR3, as DNA: TGTGCCAGCAGTCTACGACAGGAGGAAGAGACCCAGTACTTC.

The gene calls are TRBV19 and TRBJ2-1, with 9 bases that match TRBD2. Germline trimming cut 7 bases from V and 8 bases from J; bases unmatched to any gene: 18. Germline V lookup: CDR1 LNHDA, CDR2 SQIVND (reference sequence). The CDR3 has 17 residues. The CDR3 reads CASTPIASGDPGDEQFF. CDR3 DNA: TGTGCCAGTACCCCAATCGCTAGCGGGGATCCCGGGGATGAGCAGTTCTTC.

This clonotype was seen at least ten times. The chain uses TRBV30 and TRBJ2-2; D is uncertain. Trimming removed 2 bases from V and 1 base from J, with 2 bases in between. The CDR3 is 12 residues long. Germline-derived CDR1 and CDR2 are GTSNPN and SVGIG (reference sequence). CDR3 region: CAWSMNTGELFF. In nucleotides, the CDR3 is TGTGCCTGGAGTATGAACACCGGGGAGCTGTTTTTT.

About this clonotype itself: A read error may be the cause here, since a much bigger clone is one base away. The CDR3 does not end in the conserved phenylalanine or tryptophan, so this is likely a read error. The rearrangement links TRBV28 to TRBJ2-7; no clear D gene. V lost 2 bases and J 6 bases, leaving 17 bases between the germline ends. Germline assignment: CDR1 MDHEN and CDR2 SYDVKM. The CDR3 spans 15 residues. CDR3: CASSLDARTGPEQYL. In DNA, the CDR3 is TGTGCCAGCAGTTTAGACGCCCGCACGGGCCCCGAGCAGTACCTC.

This clonotype was seen more than once but under ten times. The chain recombines TRBV15 with TRBJ2-7, with 8 nucleotides matching TRBD2. V lost 0 bases, J lost 0 bases, and 4 bases stayed unmatched. Germline V gene sequence: CDR1 LNHNV, CDR2 YYDKDF (reference sequence). This CDR3 is 16 amino acids long. CDR3 nucleotides: TGTGCCACCAGCAGAGATGGGGCGGGAGGCTCCTACGAGCAGTACTTC. Its protein product is CATSRDGAGGSYEQYF.

This clonotype was observed at least ten times. The chain has TRBV7-2 and TRBJ2-7; 8 bases are a match to TRBD2. Germline assignment: CDR1 SGHTA and CDR2 FQGNSA. The V segment lost 5 bases and the J segment 7 bases; nucleotides outside the gene matches: 16. The CDR3 contains 16 residues. The CDR3 sequence is CASSPRVAGGRVEQYF. The CDR3 DNA is TGTGCCAGCAGCCCCCGTGTTGCGGGAGGTAGAGTTGAGCAGTACTTC.

This clonotype was seen only once. The chain employs TRBV29-1 and TRBJ1-1, with 7 bases fitting TRBD1. Germline lookup yields CDR1 SQVTM and CDR2 ANQGSEA. J gave up 3 bases and V 4 bases, and 26 bases lay outside the gene matches. CDR3 size: 20 residues. CDR3 in amino acids: CSVVPLRDSLIFEGDTEAFF. CDR3 in DNA: TGCAGCGTTGTCCCTCTGCGGGACAGCTTAATCTTTGAGGGGGACACTGAAGCTTTCTTT.

This clonotype was observed many times. The CDR3 sequence is CASSPGTVSNQPQHF. Written as DNA, the CDR3 is TGTGCCAGCTCACCCGGGACAGTTAGCAATCAGCCCCAGCATTTT. The rearrangement joins TRBV18 to TRBJ1-5, with 7 bases lining up with TRBD1. V shed 3 bases and J 0 bases; nucleotides not matched to a gene: 2. Germline V lookup: CDR1 KGHSH, CDR2 LQKENI. This CDR3 contains 15 residues.

This clonotype was seen many times. This chain joins TRBV12-3 or TRBV12-4 and TRBJ1-1; D possibly corresponds to TRBD1 (5 bases). The V gene lost 10 bases and the J gene lost 4 bases, with 16 bases spanning the gap. The CDR3 runs to 13 residues. CDR3 region: CAIQFGGGTEAFF. The CDR3 DNA is TGTGCCATCCAATTCGGTGGGGGCACTGAAGCTTTCTTT.

In its sample, this clonotype was seen many times. This chain links TRBV28 with TRBJ2-3; a weak D match, TRBD2 (6 bases). This CDR3 comprises 18 residues. Germline lookup yields CDR1 MDHEN and CDR2 SYDVKM. The germline V and J ends were trimmed by 5 bases and 4 bases, with 25 bases remaining between them. CDR3 amino acids: CASSPPPTSWEMPDTQYF. CDR3 bases: TGTGCCAGCAGTCCCCCCCCCACTAGCTGGGAGATGCCAGATACGCAGTATTTT.

Ten or more counts support this clonotype. The CDR3 spells CASSLQGMTYNEQFF. The CDR3 DNA sequence: TGCGCCAGCAGCTTACAGGGGATGACCTACAATGAGCAGTTCTTC. V is TRBV5-1 and J is TRBJ2-1; 7 bases are shared with TRBD1. This CDR3 is 15 amino acids long. Per the germline V gene, CDR1 is SGHRS and CDR2 is YFSETQ. V lost 2 bases, J lost 2 bases, and 4 bases stayed unmatched.

This clonotype is a singleton in its sample. The chain joins TRBV24-1 to TRBJ2-7, with 11 nucleotides matching TRBD2. V shed 3 bases and J 7 bases; nucleotides not matched to a gene: 16. Germline CDR1 reads KGHDR; CDR2 reads SFDVKD. This CDR3 is 18 amino acids long. The CDR3 DNA reads as TGTGCCACCAGTGATACGCTGAGACCGGGACTAGCGGCCAATGAGCAGTACTTC. Translating it yields CATSDTLRPGLAANEQYF.

The V call is TRBV18, the J call TRBJ2-5, with D tentatively TRBD1 (5 bases). V was trimmed by 2 bases and J by 3 bases, leaving 10 bases between them. The CDR3 runs to 14 residues. CDR1 and CDR2 (germline): KGHSH, LQKENI. The DNA for the CDR3 is TGTGCCAGCTCACCATCGACAGATAAAGAGACCCAGTACTTC. This sequence encodes CASSPSTDKETQYF.

This clonotype was counted only a few times. The chain recombines TRBV20-1 with TRBJ2-1; 11 bases fit TRBD2. The ends lost 6 bases at V and 7 bases at J; junction bases unmatched: 8. CDR1 and CDR2 from the germline V gene are DFQATT and SNEGSKA (reference sequence). CDR3 length equals 14 residues. CDR3 coding DNA: TGCAGTGCGGCATCGGGACTAGCGGTGAATGAGCAGTTCTTC. It specifies CSAASGLAVNEQFF.

This clonotype was counted ten times or more. This chain links TRBV12-3 or TRBV12-4 with TRBJ2-1, with 13 nucleotides matching TRBD2. The V segment lost 4 bases and the J segment 7 bases; nucleotides outside the gene matches: 1. The CDR3 has 14 residues. The CDR3 spells CASSWTSGRNEQFF. CDR3 in DNA: TGTGCCAGCAGTTGGACTAGCGGGAGAAATGAGCAGTTCTTC.

Regarding this clonotype: Since a much larger clone is just one base distant, this may be a read error. The genes are TRBV12-3 or TRBV12-4 and TRBJ1-1, with D tentatively TRBD1 (6 bases). V was trimmed by 5 bases and J by 9 bases, leaving 13 bases between them. This CDR3 comprises 12 residues. The CDR3 sequence: CASSPDRPKAFF. The CDR3 DNA is TGTGCCAGCAGTCCCGACAGGCCCAAAGCTTTCTTT.